These 27 T cell receptor beta chains came from one sample sequenced in a study of CD4 T cells in relation to SARS-CoV-2 and coronaviruses (dated by TCRdb to the early 2020s). Library preparation used the immunoSEQ multiplex PCR assay. The clones in this table, taken by TCRdb from immuneACCESS, are in-frame only. Not every clone is retained; where verified, under half of the shortfall comes from an unresolved V gene, and the cause of the rest is unknown. For this sample there are about 36,000 clones; about four fifths appear just once. The ten largest account for 6.6% of the sample. Their antigens remain unidentified. Sequenced material: naive CD4+ T cells from PBMCs, cultured in vitro. In the paper's terms, the cell subset or site label means: naive CD4+ T cells isolated by negative enrichment. The source of these receptors is an adult with COVID-19.

Turning to this clone: Distinct nucleotide sequences in the sample also encode this CDR3. The chain is built from TRBV7-9 and TRBJ2-7; D unclear. The CDR3 has 11 residues. Trimming removed 1 base at V and 6 bases at J, with 4 bases between. Germline V gene lookup returns CDR1 SEHNR and CDR2 FQNEAQ (reference sequence). The CDR3 spells CASSLGVEQYF. CDR3 coding DNA: TGTGCCAGCAGCTTAGGGGTCGAGCAGTACTTC.

V usage is TRBV4-1 and J usage is TRBJ1-3; a possible D gene is TRBD1 (5 bases). The germline gives CDR1 MGHRA, CDR2 YSYEKL. The length of the CDR3 is 14 residues. The V gene lost 2 bases and the J gene lost 10 bases, with 15 bases spanning the gap. This CDR3 reads CASSQPPVGGTIYF. The CDR3 bases are TGCGCCAGCAGCCAACCCCCGGTTGGGGGTACCATATATTTT.

The chain combines TRBV28 with TRBJ2-1, with D perhaps matching TRBD1 (6 bases). V lost 5 bases, J lost 7 bases, and 9 bases lay in between. This CDR3 comprises 12 residues. From germline, CDR1 is MDHEN and CDR2 SYDVKM. CDR3 residues: CASSPGVNEQFF. CDR3 nucleotides: TGTGCCAGCAGTCCAGGGGTTAATGAGCAGTTCTTC.

This clone appeared a few times. The rearrangement uses TRBV6-4 and TRBJ2-2; D not resolved. Trimming took 0 bases from V and 5 from J, leaving 7 bases between them. The germline V gene has CDR1 MRHNA and CDR2 SNTAGT. The CDR3 is 14 amino acids. CDR3 sequence (DNA): TGTGCCAGCAGTGACTCGATAAGGACCGGGGAGCTGTTTTTT. Its translation: CASSDSIRTGELFF.

This clone was seen a single time. The chain is built from TRBV7-2 and TRBJ2-6, with D maybe TRBD1 (5 bases). The length of the CDR3 is 14 residues. In germline, CDR1 is SGHTA, CDR2 FQGNSA. V lost 3 bases to trimming and J lost 4 bases, with 7 bases between them. The CDR3 DNA follows: TGTGCCAGCAGCTTCAGGGAAGGGGCCAACGTCCTGACTTTC. Protein product: CASSFREGANVLTF. The full variable domain, in which reference TRBV7-2 and TRBJ2-6 provide the parts outside the CDR3, is GAGVSQSPSNKVTEKGKDVELRCDPISGHTALYWYRQSLGQGLEFLIYFQGNSAPDKSGLPSDRFSAERTGGSVSTLTIQRTQQEDSAVYLCASSFREGANVLTFGAGSRLTVL.

This clone was picked up a small number of times. The V call is TRBV2, the J call TRBJ2-7; D may be TRBD2 (6 bases). Trimming took off 4 bases at V and 5 bases at J, with 12 bases between the two ends. This CDR3 region has 13 residues. Germline V gives CDR1 SNHLY, CDR2 FYNNEI. CDR3 loop: CASSGGSGDEQYF. In nucleotides, the CDR3 is TGTGCCAGCAGTGGGGGTAGCGGAGACGAGCAGTACTTC.

The V gene is TRBV7-3, the J gene TRBJ1-1; perhaps TRBD1 as D (5 bases). The CDR3 is made up of 14 amino acids. V lost 2 bases, J lost 0 bases, and 7 bases lay in between. Germline lookup yields CDR1 SGHTA and CDR2 FQGTGA. The CDR3 is CASSLDSMNTEAFF. CDR3 bases: TGTGCCAGCAGCTTAGACAGCATGAACACTGAAGCTTTCTTT.

The V call is TRBV15, the J call TRBJ2-3; 8 bases are shared with TRBD2. This CDR3 has 15 amino acids. Germline CDR1 LNHNV, CDR2 YYDKDF (reference sequence). Germline trimming cut 6 bases from V and 2 bases from J; bases unmatched to any gene: 7. The CDR3 DNA is TGTGCCACCAGTCGCGCGGGGGGAGACACAGATACGCAGTATTTT. Its translation: CATSRAGGDTDTQYF.

V usage is TRBV5-5 and J usage is TRBJ2-5, with TRBD1 as a possible D gene (5 bases). Trimming took 0 bases from V and 0 from J, leaving 6 bases between them. The CDR3 is 14 amino acids. Germline CDR1 is SGHKS and CDR2 is YYEKEE (reference sequence). DNA of the CDR3: TGTGCCAGCAGCTTGGAGACAGACCAAGAGACCCAGTACTTC. This encodes CASSLETDQETQYF.

V gene TRBV7-3 combines with J gene TRBJ2-3; D tentatively reads TRBD1 or TRBD2 (5 bases each). The CDR3 has 14 amino acids. Trimming pared 5 bases from V and 2 bases from J, leaving 11 bases between. The germline gives CDR1 SGHTA, CDR2 FQGTGA. CDR3 protein: CASSPRGATDTQYF. CDR3 bases: TGTGCCAGCAGCCCGAGAGGGGCCACAGATACGCAGTATTTT.

This chain connects TRBV5-1 to TRBJ2-2; perhaps TRBD1 as D (7 bases). CDR1 and CDR2 from the germline V gene are SGHRS and YFSETQ. The germline V and J ends were trimmed by 5 bases and 2 bases, with 10 bases remaining between them. The CDR3 spans 14 residues. The CDR3, as DNA: TGCGCCAGCAGGCGGGACAGCAACACCGGGGAGCTGTTTTTT. Amino acid sequence: CASRRDSNTGELFF.

This clone was observed a handful of times. V is TRBV15 and J is TRBJ2-6; a weak D match, TRBD1 (6 bases). The germline CDR1 and CDR2 sequences are LNHNV and YYDKDF (reference sequence). Trimming removed 5 bases at V and 4 bases at J, with 18 bases between. This CDR3 comprises 17 residues. CDR3 region: CATSQDRLLAGANVLTF. The DNA of the CDR3 is TGTGCCACCAGCCAAGACAGGTTACTGGCCGGGGCCAACGTCCTGACTTTC.

The genes are TRBV27 and TRBJ2-7; D is uncertain. Germline lookup yields CDR1 MNHEY and CDR2 SMNVEV (reference sequence). V was clipped by 3 bases and J by 3 bases, with 6 bases between them. This CDR3 spans 12 amino acids. CDR3 residues: CASSLAYYEQYF. The CDR3 DNA reads as TGTGCCAGCAGTTTGGCCTACTACGAGCAGTACTTC.

The V gene is TRBV5-1, the J gene TRBJ2-1; TRBD2 aligns across 10 bases. The CDR3 has 16 amino acids. V shed 5 bases and J 8 bases; nucleotides not matched to a gene: 13. Germline loops: CDR1 SGHRS, CDR2 YFSETQ. CDR3 protein: CASRPLVASGSDEQFF. The DNA for the CDR3 is TGCGCCAGCAGACCCTTGGTTGCTAGCGGGAGTGATGAGCAGTTCTTC. Full variable domain (rest looked up from reference TRBV5-1 and TRBJ2-1): KAGVTQTPRYLIKTRGQQVTLSCSPISGHRSVSWYQQTPGQGLQFLFEYFSETQRNKGNFPGRFSGRQFSNSRSEMNVSTLELGDSALYLCASRPLVASGSDEQFFGPGTRLTVL.

This clone was seen more than once but under ten times. V is TRBV19 and J is TRBJ2-1; D is perhaps TRBD2 (5 bases). Trimming took off 3 bases at V and 8 bases at J, with 5 bases between the two ends. The CDR3 runs to 11 residues. Germline CDR1 and CDR2: LNHDA and SQIVND (reference sequence). The CDR3 reads CASSIGDEQFF. DNA of the CDR3: TGTGCCAGTAGTATCGGGGATGAGCAGTTCTTC. Based on the CDR3 plus reference TRBV19 and TRBJ2-1, the full variable domain is DGGITQSPKYLFRKEGQNVTLSCEQNLNHDAMYWYRQDPGQGLRLIYYSQIVNDFQKGDIAEGYSVSREKKESFPLTVTSAQKNPTAFYLCASSIGDEQFFGPGTRLTVL.

This clone turned up a few times. This sequence joins TRBV10-3 and TRBJ1-2, with 8 bases fitting TRBD1. With 5 bases clipped from V and 8 bases from J, the junction kept 4 bases outside the gene matches. CDR1 and CDR2 from the germline V gene are ENHRY and SYGVKD. The length of the CDR3 is 12 residues. The CDR3 sequence is CAISQGAGGYTF. In DNA, the CDR3 is TGTGCCATCAGTCAGGGGGCAGGAGGCTACACCTTC.

V and J are TRBV6-2 or TRBV6-3 and TRBJ2-1; D is possibly TRBD1 or TRBD2 (10 bases each). Germline V lookup: CDR1 MNHEY, CDR2 SVGEGT. The CDR3 sequence is 20 residues long. The germline V and J ends were trimmed by 6 bases and 5 bases, with 32 bases remaining between them. CDR3 sequence: CASSKRQGARGTSENNEQFF. The CDR3 nucleotides are TGTGCCAGCAGCAAACGACAGGGGGCGCGGGGGACTAGCGAGAACAATGAGCAGTTCTTC.

The rearrangement uses TRBV5-1 and TRBJ2-5, with D possibly TRBD2 on 6 matching bases. From germline, CDR1 is SGHRS and CDR2 YFSETQ. V lost 2 bases to trimming and J lost 1 base, with 12 bases between them. The CDR3 totals 15 residues. CDR3 nucleotides: TGCGCCAGCAGCTTTAGGAGTAGCGGCCAAGAGACCCAGTACTTC. Translating gives CASSFRSSGQETQYF.

Note on this clone: Germline and junction disagree at one end, which may indicate a read error. The J gene is TRBJ2-7, the V gene TRBV2, with D possibly matching TRBD1 (6 bases). Germline assignment: CDR1 SNHLY and CDR2 FYNNEI. The CDR3 sequence is 14 residues long. The chain's CDR3 is CASSEGSRGPLPNF. The CDR3, as DNA: TGTGCCAGCAGTGAAGGGTCCAGGGGACCTTTGCCTAACTTC.

The count of this clone is one. The chain combines TRBV15 with TRBJ2-3; 8 bases are shared with TRBD2. The CDR3 length is 16 residues. V shed 4 bases, J shed 0 bases, and the junction held 6 bases outside the gene matches. In germline, CDR1 is LNHNV, CDR2 YYDKDF (reference sequence). The CDR3 spells CATSIGLASSTDTQYF. CDR3 in DNA: TGTGCCACCAGCATTGGACTAGCCTCTAGCACAGATACGCAGTATTTT.

This chain links TRBV10-3 with TRBJ2-7, with 9 bases matching TRBD2. The germline gives CDR1 ENHRY, CDR2 SYGVKD. The J segment lost 2 bases and the V segment lost 11 bases, leaving 7 bases of the junction unmatched. The CDR3 length is 13 residues. CDR3 protein: CAARTSETYEQYF. CDR3 in DNA: TGTGCCGCGCGGACTAGCGAAACCTACGAGCAGTACTTC.

This sequence joins TRBV2 and TRBJ2-4; 8 nucleotides match TRBD1. The germline V gene has CDR1 SNHLY and CDR2 FYNNEI. The V and J ends lost 1 base and 6 bases, in that order; junction bases with no gene match: 5. The CDR3 is 15 residues long. Written as DNA, the CDR3 is TGTGCCAGCAGTGAAGGGTTGGACAGGGCAAACATTCAGTACTTC. Protein: CASSEGLDRANIQYF.

V is TRBV29-1 and J is TRBJ1-1, with a tentative D call TRBD1 (6 bases). Trimming pared 3 bases from V and 4 bases from J, leaving 9 bases between. The CDR3 has 12 amino acids. The germline CDR1 and CDR2 sequences are SQVTM and ANQGSEA. CDR3 coding DNA: TGCAGCGTTGAGGTAGGGGGCACTGAAGCTTTCTTT. This gives the protein CSVEVGGTEAFF.

This chain joins TRBV5-1 and TRBJ2-1; TRBD2 matches 10 bases. With 0 bases clipped from V and 5 bases from J, the junction kept 8 bases outside the gene matches. Germline assignment: CDR1 SGHRS and CDR2 YFSETQ. The CDR3 contains 17 residues. Written as DNA, the CDR3 is TGCGCCAGCAGCTTGGGGGGGACTAGCGAATTACACAATGAGCAGTTCTTC. Residues: CASSLGGTSELHNEQFF.

The chain links TRBV3-1 (or the pseudogene TRBV3-2) to TRBJ2-1; the match to TRBD2 covers 7 bases. CDR1 is LGHDT and CDR2 is YNNKEL in the germline V gene (reference sequence). V was pared by 2 bases and J by 0 bases, with 4 bases of the junction left unmatched. The CDR3 loop spans 16 amino acids. CDR3 coding DNA: TGTGCCAGCAGCCAACCGGGAGGAGGCTCCTACAATGAGCAGTTCTTC. As protein: CASSQPGGGSYNEQFF.

V usage is TRBV6-4 and J usage is TRBJ2-3; 7 bases fit TRBD1. Germline V lookup: CDR1 MRHNA, CDR2 SNTAGT. V dropped 4 bases and J dropped 6; count of bases not matched to a gene: 4. This CDR3 is built from 13 residues. CDR3 nucleotides: TGTGCCAGCAGTGGACAGGGTTCGGATACGCAGTATTTT. Its protein is CASSGQGSDTQYF.

The V and J genes are TRBV5-6 and TRBJ2-2, with a possible D match to TRBD1 (5 bases). The length of the CDR3 is 16 residues. With 3 bases removed from V and 0 bases from J, the gap between germline ends came to 12 bases. The germline V gene encodes CDR1 SGHDT and CDR2 YYEEEE. CDR3 amino acids: CASSSDSLPNTGELFF. CDR3 nucleotides: TGTGCCAGCAGCTCAGACAGCCTACCGAACACCGGGGAGCTGTTTTTT.